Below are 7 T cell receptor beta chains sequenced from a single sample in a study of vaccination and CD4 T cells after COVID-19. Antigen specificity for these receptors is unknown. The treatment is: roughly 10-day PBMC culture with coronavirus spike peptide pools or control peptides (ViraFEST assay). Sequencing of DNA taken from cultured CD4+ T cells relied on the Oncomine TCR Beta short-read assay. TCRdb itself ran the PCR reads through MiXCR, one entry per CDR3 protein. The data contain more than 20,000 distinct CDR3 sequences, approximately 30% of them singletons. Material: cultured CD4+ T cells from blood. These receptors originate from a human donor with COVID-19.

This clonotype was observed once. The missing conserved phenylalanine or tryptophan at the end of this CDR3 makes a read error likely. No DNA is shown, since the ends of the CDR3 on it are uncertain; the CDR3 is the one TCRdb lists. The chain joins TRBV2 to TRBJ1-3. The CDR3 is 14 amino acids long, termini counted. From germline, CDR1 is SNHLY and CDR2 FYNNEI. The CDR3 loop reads CARGKSLVETPYIL.

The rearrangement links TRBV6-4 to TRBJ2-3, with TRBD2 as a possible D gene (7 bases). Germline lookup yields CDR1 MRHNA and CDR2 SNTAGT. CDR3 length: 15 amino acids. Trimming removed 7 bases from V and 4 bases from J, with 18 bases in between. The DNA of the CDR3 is TGTGCCAGCACCGCGCAGGCGGGGGCGTCAGATACGCAGTATTTT. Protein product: CASTAQAGASDTQYF.

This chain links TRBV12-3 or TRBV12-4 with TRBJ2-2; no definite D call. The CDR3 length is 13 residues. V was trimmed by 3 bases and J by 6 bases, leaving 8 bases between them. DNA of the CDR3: TGTGCCAGCAGTTTCAGGACGGCCGGGGAGCTGTTTTTT. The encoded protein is CASSFRTAGELFF.

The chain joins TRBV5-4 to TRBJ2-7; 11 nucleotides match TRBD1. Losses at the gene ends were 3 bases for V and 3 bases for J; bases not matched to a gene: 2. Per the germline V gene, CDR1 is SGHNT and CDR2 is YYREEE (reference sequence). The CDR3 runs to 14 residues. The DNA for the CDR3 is TGTGCCAGCAGCTGGGACAGGGGGGTCTACGAGCAGTACTTC. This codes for CASSWDRGVYEQYF.

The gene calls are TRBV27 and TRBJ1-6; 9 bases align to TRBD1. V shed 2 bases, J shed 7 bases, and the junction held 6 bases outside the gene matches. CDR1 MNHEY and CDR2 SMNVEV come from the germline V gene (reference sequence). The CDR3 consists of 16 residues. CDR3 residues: CASSLNWDRANSPLHF. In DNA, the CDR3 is TGTGCCAGCAGTTTAAACTGGGACAGGGCAAATTCACCCCTCCACTTT.

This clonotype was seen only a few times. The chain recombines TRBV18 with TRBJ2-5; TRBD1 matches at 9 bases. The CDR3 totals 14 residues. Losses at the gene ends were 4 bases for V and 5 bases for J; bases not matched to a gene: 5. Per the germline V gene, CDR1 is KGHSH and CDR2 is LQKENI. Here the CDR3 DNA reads TGTGCCAGCTCACGGGCGGACAGGGGTGAGACCCAGTACTTC. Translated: CASSRADRGETQYF.

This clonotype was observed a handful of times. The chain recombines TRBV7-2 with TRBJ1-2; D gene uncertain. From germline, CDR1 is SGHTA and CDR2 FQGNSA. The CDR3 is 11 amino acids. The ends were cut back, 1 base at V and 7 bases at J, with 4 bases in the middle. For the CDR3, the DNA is TGTGCCAGCAGCTTAGTGGCTGGCTACACCTTC. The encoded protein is CASSLVAGYTF. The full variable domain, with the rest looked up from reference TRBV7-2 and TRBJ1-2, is GAGVSQSPSNKVTEKGKDVELRCDPISGHTALYWYRQSLGQGLEFLIYFQGNSAPDKSGLPSDRFSAERTGGSVSTLTIQRTQQEDSAVYLCASSLVAGYTFGSGTRLTVV.